Listed below are T cell receptor beta chains from one sample, sequenced in a study of blood T cell repertoires in COVID-19. Profiling relied on immunoSEQ multiplex PCR, and the TCRdb table lists in-frame clones only, not all of them. This table has 120,000 to 150,000 clones, 87% appearing once. Source material: peripheral blood. These receptor sequences come from an elderly man with acute or convalescent COVID-19. CDR3s include the opening cysteine and the closing phenylalanine or tryptophan. Fields, in order: clone size, V gene, D gene, J gene, CDR3 DNA, CDR3 protein. The D gene is left open where the match is weak. Clone size is stated in some rows and not others, as once, few, many or a class when expanded.

size: -; V: TRBV6-1; D: -; J: TRBJ1-5; DNA: TGTGCCAGCAGTGAAGTACGAACACCGCCCCAGCATTTT; CDR3: CASSEVRTPPQHF
size: -; V: TRBV11-2; D: -; J: TRBJ1-1; DNA: TGTGCCAGCAGCCCAGACTTGAACACTGAAGCTTTCTTT; CDR3: CASSPDLNTEAFF
size: once; V: TRBV6-5; D: -; J: TRBJ1-1; DNA: TGTGCCAGCAATGTGGGGCTCCTTAACACTGAAGCTTTCTTT; CDR3: CASNVGLLNTEAFF
size: once; V: TRBV2; D: TRBD1; J: TRBJ1-1; DNA: TGTGCCAGCAGTTTGGACAGGGGGTTTGGGGCTGAAGCTTTCTTT; CDR3: CASSLDRGFGAEAFF
size: -; V: TRBV3-1/TRBV3-2; D: TRBD1; J: TRBJ1-1; DNA: TGTGCCAGCAGCCAGACAGGGGGGAACACTGAAGCTTTCTTT; CDR3: CASSQTGGNTEAFF
size: -; V: TRBV5-5; D: -; J: TRBJ1-5; DNA: TGTGCCAGCAGCTTGGTGGCAGTTGGGGGTTGGGGGGCCCAGCATTTT; CDR3: CASSLVAVGGWGAQHF
size: -; V: TRBV18; D: -; J: TRBJ2-4; DNA: TGTGCCAGCTCATCGCGGACGGGTGGACTAGCCAAAAACATTCAGTACTTC; CDR3: CASSSRTGGLAKNIQYF
size: -; V: TRBV2; D: -; J: TRBJ1-5; DNA: TGTGCCAGCAGTGGCGGGGATAGCAATCAGCCCCAGCATTTT; CDR3: CASSGGDSNQPQHF
size: -; V: TRBV29-1; D: -; J: TRBJ1-3; DNA: TGCAGCGCCGGACAGACTCATGGAAACACCATATATTTT; CDR3: CSAGQTHGNTIYF
size: -; V: TRBV5-4; D: -; J: TRBJ2-1; DNA: TGTGCCAGCAGACAGGGCGGGAGCTCCTACAATGAGCAGTTCTTC; CDR3: CASRQGGSSYNEQFF
size: -; V: TRBV5-4; D: TRBD2; J: TRBJ2-2; DNA: TGTGCCAGCAGCCCAACTAGCGGAGGGAACACCGGGGAGCTGTTTTTT; CDR3: CASSPTSGGNTGELFF
size: -; V: TRBV28; D: -; J: TRBJ2-7; DNA: TGTGCCAGCAGTTTAGACCCAGGGTACGAGCAGTACTTC; CDR3: CASSLDPGYEQYF
size: -; V: TRBV9; D: TRBD1; J: TRBJ1-1; DNA: TGTGCCAGCAGCGTAGGGCAGGGGGTAGGCACTGAAGCTTTCTTT; CDR3: CASSVGQGVGTEAFF
size: -; V: TRBV12-3/TRBV12-4; D: -; J: TRBJ1-2; DNA: TGTGCCAGCTCTGGGGGGACTTATGGCTACACCTTC; CDR3: CASSGGTYGYTF
size: -; V: TRBV7-9; D: TRBD2; J: TRBJ2-2; DNA: TGTGCCAGCAGCGAATGGACTAGCGGGTTCCGGGACGGGGAGCTGTTTTTT; CDR3: CASSEWTSGFRDGELFF
size: -; V: TRBV12-2; D: -; J: TRBJ2-7; DNA: TGTGCAAGTCGCGCAGAAGAGAGGTCCCCGGGACTAGCGGGTCAATACTACGAGCAGTACTTC; CDR3: CASRAEERSPGLAGQYYEQYF
size: -; V: TRBV5-1; D: -; J: TRBJ2-3; DNA: TGCGCCAGCAGCGTCAACACAGATACGCAGTATTTT; CDR3: CASSVNTDTQYF
size: -; V: TRBV3-1/TRBV3-2; D: -; J: TRBJ1-2; DNA: TGTGCCAGCAGCCAGTCCAGTGTGGGGAGCTATGGCTACACCTTC; CDR3: CASSQSSVGSYGYTF
size: -; V: TRBV28; D: -; J: TRBJ1-1; DNA: TGTGCCAGCGGGCAGGGGAGTGCGTCGGGCACTGAAGCTTTCTTT; CDR3: CASGQGSASGTEAFF
size: -; V: TRBV2; D: -; J: TRBJ2-3; DNA: TGTGCCAGCGTTGGGCGGGCGCCCGCCACAGATACGCAGTATTTT; CDR3: CASVGRAPATDTQYF
size: -; V: TRBV28; D: -; J: TRBJ2-1; DNA: TGTGCCAGCAGTTTATATAATAATGAGCAGTTCTTC; CDR3: CASSLYNNEQFF
size: -; V: TRBV10-2; D: TRBD1; J: TRBJ1-5; DNA: TGCGCCACCTCCACGACAGGGGGCTCGTGGGGTCAGCCCCAGCATTTT; CDR3: CATSTTGGSWGQPQHF
size: -; V: TRBV12-3/TRBV12-4; D: -; J: TRBJ2-1; DNA: TGTGCCAGCAGTTTAGGGGGAGGCGATGAGCAGTTCTTC; CDR3: CASSLGGGDEQFF
size: -; V: TRBV30; D: TRBD1; J: TRBJ2-3; DNA: TGTGCCTGGAGTGTCCTCGAATCAACCTTGCGTGGACAGGGGTATCCAGATACGCAGTATTTT; CDR3: CAWSVLESTLRGQGYPDTQYF
size: -; V: TRBV15; D: -; J: TRBJ2-1; DNA: TGTGCCACCAGCAGAGATAACTCTTACCCCAATGAGCAGTTCTTC; CDR3: CATSRDNSYPNEQFF
size: once; V: TRBV5-1; D: -; J: TRBJ2-5; DNA: TGCGCCAGCAGCTTGGGGGGCGAGTTGTACTTC; CDR3: CASSLGGELYF
size: -; V: TRBV2; D: -; J: TRBJ1-4; DNA: TGTGCCAGCAGTGGCGGGCGGGAAAAACTGTTTTTT; CDR3: CASSGGREKLFF
size: -; V: TRBV6-1; D: -; J: TRBJ1-2; DNA: TGTGCCAGCAGTGATCGCCCCATATGGGGCGGCCCCTTAGGTGGCTACACCTTC; CDR3: CASSDRPIWGGPLGGYTF
size: few; V: TRBV19; D: TRBD1; J: TRBJ1-6; DNA: TGTGCCAGTAGGACGGACAGGGGAACCTATAATTCACCCCTCCACTTT; CDR3: CASRTDRGTYNSPLHF
size: -; V: TRBV7-2; D: -; J: TRBJ1-3; DNA: TGTGCCAGCAGGGGGAGTATTTCTGGAAACACCATATATTTT; CDR3: CASRGSISGNTIYF
size: -; V: TRBV3-1/TRBV3-2; D: -; J: TRBJ1-5; DNA: TGTGCCAGCAGCCAAGGGGAGGGTCCTGAGGAGCCCCAGCATTTT; CDR3: CASSQGEGPEEPQHF
size: -; V: TRBV29-1; D: -; J: TRBJ1-1; DNA: TGCAGCGTTGAAGATGGGAGAGGGGCTTTCTTT; CDR3: CSVEDGRGAFF
size: -; V: TRBV6-5; D: TRBD1; J: TRBJ1-2; DNA: TGTGCCAGCTCTAAGGGGGCCTATGGCTACACCTTC; CDR3: CASSKGAYGYTF
size: many; V: TRBV19; D: -; J: TRBJ2-2; DNA: TGTGCCAGTAGTTGGAGGGTTGCCGGGGAGCTGTTTTTT; CDR3: CASSWRVAGELFF
size: -; V: TRBV2; D: -; J: TRBJ2-5; DNA: TGTGCCAGCAGTGAATCTTTGGCATCGGAGGGTAAGACCCAGTACTTC; CDR3: CASSESLASEGKTQYF
size: -; V: TRBV3-1/TRBV3-2; D: -; J: TRBJ2-2; DNA: TGTGCCAGCAGCCAATCGAGGGCCGGGGAGCTGTTTTTT; CDR3: CASSQSRAGELFF
size: once; V: TRBV2; D: -; J: TRBJ2-7; DNA: TGTGCCAGCAGACCCCTAGCGACCTACTACGAGCAGTACTTC; CDR3: CASRPLATYYEQYF
size: few; V: TRBV6-2/TRBV6-3; D: TRBD1; J: TRBJ1-2; DNA: TGTGCCAGCAGCTTCGGACAGGGCTGGCTGTATGGCTACACCTTC; CDR3: CASSFGQGWLYGYTF
size: -; V: TRBV11-2; D: -; J: TRBJ2-5; DNA: TGTGCCAGCAGCCAAACTAGGGTGCCCCAAGAGACCCAGTACTTC; CDR3: CASSQTRVPQETQYF
size: -; V: TRBV3-1/TRBV3-2; D: TRBD1; J: TRBJ1-1; DNA: TGTGCCAGCAGGCAACTGGACAGGGGAACTGAAGCTTTCTTT; CDR3: CASRQLDRGTEAFF
size: -; V: TRBV5-4; D: -; J: TRBJ1-6; DNA: TGTGCCAGCAGCTTGGCACGGGATTCACCCCTCCACTTT; CDR3: CASSLARDSPLHF
size: -; V: TRBV29-1; D: -; J: TRBJ1-1; DNA: TGCAGCGTTGAAGACCCGGTTTCCTTT; CDR3: CSVEDPVSF
size: -; V: TRBV6-1; D: TRBD2; J: TRBJ2-2; DNA: TGTGCCAGCAGTGAGCCGGGACTAGCGGGACGGACCGGGGAGCTGTTTTTT; CDR3: CASSEPGLAGRTGELFF
size: -; V: TRBV7-3; D: -; J: TRBJ1-2; DNA: TGTGCCAGCAGCTCCAAACCCGGGGGGGGTTCATCCTATGGCTACACCTTC; CDR3: CASSSKPGGGSSYGYTF
size: -; V: TRBV2; D: TRBD1; J: TRBJ2-3; DNA: TGTGCCAGCAGCCGGGACAGGGGATTGAATACGCAGTATTTT; CDR3: CASSRDRGLNTQYF
size: -; V: TRBV20-1; D: -; J: TRBJ2-3; DNA: TGCAGTGCTAGTCTCCTAGTTACAGATACGCAGTATTTT; CDR3: CSASLLVTDTQYF
size: -; V: TRBV5-1; D: -; J: TRBJ1-2; DNA: TGCGCCAGCAGATTAAAACAGGGAAGTGGCTACACCTTC; CDR3: CASRLKQGSGYTF
size: -; V: TRBV5-6; D: -; J: TRBJ2-2; DNA: TGTGCCAGCAGCTTTCGGGACACACGCAACACCGGGGAGCTGTTTTTT; CDR3: CASSFRDTRNTGELFF
size: -; V: TRBV19; D: -; J: TRBJ2-4; DNA: TGTGCCAGTAGCCTCCGGGACGCCCTGGGGGGCAAAAACATTCAGTACTTC; CDR3: CASSLRDALGGKNIQYF
size: once; V: TRBV11-2; D: -; J: TRBJ2-5; DNA: TGTGCCAGCAGCTTCACTAGTCAAGAGACCCAGTACTTC; CDR3: CASSFTSQETQYF
size: -; V: TRBV7-6; D: TRBD1; J: TRBJ1-4; DNA: TGTGCCAGCAGCTTAGAGACAGGGGAGAATGAAAAACTGTTTTTT; CDR3: CASSLETGENEKLFF
size: -; V: TRBV11-2; D: -; J: TRBJ1-1; DNA: TGTGCCAGCAGCTTAGGTCCCTCGAACACTGAAGCTTTCTTT; CDR3: CASSLGPSNTEAFF
size: -; V: TRBV24-1; D: TRBD2; J: TRBJ2-1; DNA: TGTGCCACCAGTGATTCTTACTCTAGCGGGAGTTTACATGAGCAGTTCTTC; CDR3: CATSDSYSSGSLHEQFF
size: -; V: TRBV6-6; D: -; J: TRBJ1-1; DNA: TGTGCCTCCCGTGAGGGCTCAAAAGCTTTCTTT; CDR3: CASREGSKAFF
size: -; V: TRBV19; D: -; J: TRBJ1-2; DNA: TGTGCCAGTAGTACTACTGAGAACTATGGCTACACCTTC; CDR3: CASSTTENYGYTF
size: -; V: TRBV27; D: -; J: TRBJ2-1; DNA: TGTGCCAGCAGTTTTGCGGGGCGCAATGAGCAGTTCTTC; CDR3: CASSFAGRNEQFF
size: -; V: TRBV18; D: -; J: TRBJ1-1; DNA: TGTGCCAGCTCACCAATGATAGGGGGGGACACTGAAGCTTTCTTT; CDR3: CASSPMIGGDTEAFF